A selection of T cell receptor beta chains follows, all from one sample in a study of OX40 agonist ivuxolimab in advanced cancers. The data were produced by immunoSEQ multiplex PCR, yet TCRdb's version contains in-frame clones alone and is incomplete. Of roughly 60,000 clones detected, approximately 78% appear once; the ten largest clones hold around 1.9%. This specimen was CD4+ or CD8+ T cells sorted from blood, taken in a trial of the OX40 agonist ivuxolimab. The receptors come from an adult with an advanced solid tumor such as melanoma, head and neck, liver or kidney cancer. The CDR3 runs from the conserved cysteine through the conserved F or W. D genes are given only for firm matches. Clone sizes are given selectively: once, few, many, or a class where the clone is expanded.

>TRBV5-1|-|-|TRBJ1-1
CASSLAVHTEAFF
TGCGCCAGCAGCTTGGCGGTCCACACTGAAGCTTTCTTT
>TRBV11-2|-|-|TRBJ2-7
CASSLVQDLEQYF
TGTGCCAGCAGCTTGGTCCAGGATTTGGAGCAGTACTTC
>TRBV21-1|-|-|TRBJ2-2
CASSGILRTGLPGELFF
TGTGCCAGCAGCGGGATACTCCGGACAGGGCTTCCCGGGGAGCTGTTTTTT
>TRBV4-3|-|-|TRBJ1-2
CASSQPFPGPDGYTF
TGCGCCAGCAGCCAACCATTTCCGGGTCCCGATGGCTACACCTTC
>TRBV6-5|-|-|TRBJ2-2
CASAQVGDHGELFF
TGTGCCAGCGCCCAGGTGGGGGATCACGGGGAGCTGTTTTTT
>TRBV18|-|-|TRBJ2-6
CASSPRDALSGANVLTF
TGTGCCAGCTCACCCCGGGACGCCTTGTCTGGGGCCAACGTCCTGACTTTC
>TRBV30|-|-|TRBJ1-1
CAWSPNRHTEAFF
TGTGCCTGGAGTCCGAACCGCCACACTGAAGCTTTCTTT
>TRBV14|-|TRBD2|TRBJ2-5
CASSYGLAEVTQYF
TGTGCCAGCAGCTACGGACTAGCGGAGGTAACCCAGTACTTC
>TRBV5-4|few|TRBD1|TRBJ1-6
CASSLGSGTGTSPLHF
TGTGCCAGCAGCTTGGGATCCGGGACAGGGACTTCACCCCTCCACTTT
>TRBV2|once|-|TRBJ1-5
CASSDRFLNQPQHF
TGTGCCAGCAGTGATCGGTTTCTCAATCAGCCCCAGCATTTT
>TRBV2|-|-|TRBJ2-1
CASSAGTSYNEQFF
TGTGCCAGCAGTGCCGGGACTTCTTACAATGAGCAGTTCTTC